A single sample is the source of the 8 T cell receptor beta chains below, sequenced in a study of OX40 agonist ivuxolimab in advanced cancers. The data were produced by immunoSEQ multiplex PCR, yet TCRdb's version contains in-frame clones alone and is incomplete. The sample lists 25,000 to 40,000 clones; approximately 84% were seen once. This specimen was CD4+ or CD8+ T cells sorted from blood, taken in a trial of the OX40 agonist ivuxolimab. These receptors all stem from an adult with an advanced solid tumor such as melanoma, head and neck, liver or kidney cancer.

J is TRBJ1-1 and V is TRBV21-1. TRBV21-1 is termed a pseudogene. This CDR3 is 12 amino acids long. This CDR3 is CASSKPNTEAFF. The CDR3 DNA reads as TGTGCCAGCAGCAAACCCAACACTGAAGCTTTCTTT.

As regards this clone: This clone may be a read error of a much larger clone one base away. The CDR3 nucleotides read TGTGCCAGCAGCTTAGAAGTGAACACTGAAGCTTTCTTT. This codes for CASSLEVNTEAFF. V usage is TRBV11-3 and J usage is TRBJ1-1; D gene uncertain. The V end lost 0 bases, the J end lost 0 bases, and 2 bases lay between the germline ends. Germline CDR1 SGHNT, CDR2 YENEEA. CDR3 length: 13 amino acids. Full variable domain (missing parts from reference TRBV11-3 and TRBJ1-1): EAGVVQSPRYKIIEKKQPVAFWCNPISGHNTLYWYLQNLGQGPELLIRYENEEAVDDSQLPKDRFSAERLKGVDSTLKIQPAELGDSAVYLCASSLEVNTEAFFGQGTRLTVV.

The CDR3 loop is CPNGRKEPRGSKGTQYF. The DNA for the CDR3 is TGCCCGAACGGGCGCAAAGAACCAAGGGGGTCGAAAGGGACCCAGTACTTC. This sequence joins TRBV5-1 and TRBJ2-5; D is perhaps TRBD1 (6 bases). CDR1 and CDR2 from the germline V gene are SGHRS and YFSETQ. The CDR3 is 17 amino acids.

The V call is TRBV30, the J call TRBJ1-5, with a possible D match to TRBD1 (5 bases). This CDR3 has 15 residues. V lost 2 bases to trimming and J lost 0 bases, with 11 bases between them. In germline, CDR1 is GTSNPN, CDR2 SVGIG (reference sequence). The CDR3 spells CAWSLFGGSNQPQHF. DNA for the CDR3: TGTGCCTGGAGTTTGTTTGGGGGTAGCAATCAGCCCCAGCATTTT.

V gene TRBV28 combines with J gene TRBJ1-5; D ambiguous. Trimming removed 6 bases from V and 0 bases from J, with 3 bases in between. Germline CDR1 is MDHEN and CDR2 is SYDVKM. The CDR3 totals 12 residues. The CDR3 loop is CASRRSNQPQHF. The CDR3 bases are TGTGCCAGCAGGCGTAGCAATCAGCCCCAGCATTTT.

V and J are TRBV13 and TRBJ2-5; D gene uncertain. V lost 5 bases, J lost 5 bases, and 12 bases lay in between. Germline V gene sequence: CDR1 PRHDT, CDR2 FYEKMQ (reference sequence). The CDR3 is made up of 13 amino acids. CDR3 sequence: CASSPPAGETQYF. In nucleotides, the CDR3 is TGTGCCAGCAGCCCCCCAGCCGGGGAGACCCAGTACTTC.

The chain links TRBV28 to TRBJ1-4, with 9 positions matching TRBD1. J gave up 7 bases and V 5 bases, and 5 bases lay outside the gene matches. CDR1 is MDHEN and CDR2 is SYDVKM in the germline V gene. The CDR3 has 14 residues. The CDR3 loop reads CASSRTGESEKLFF. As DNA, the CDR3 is TGTGCCAGCAGTCGGACAGGGGAAAGTGAAAAACTGTTTTTT.

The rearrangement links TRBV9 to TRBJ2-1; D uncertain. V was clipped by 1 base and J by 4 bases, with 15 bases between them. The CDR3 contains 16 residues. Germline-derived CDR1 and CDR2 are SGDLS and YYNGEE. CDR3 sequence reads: CASSVSTAGRYNEQFF. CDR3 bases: TGTGCCAGCAGCGTAAGTACGGCAGGCCGATACAATGAGCAGTTCTTC.